Below are 31 T cell receptor beta chains sequenced from a single sample in a study of T cell changes during pregnancy in multiple sclerosis. TCRdb's table, derived via immunoSEQ multiplex PCR, lists solely in-frame clones and lacks some. The sample yields roughly 93,000 clones, 85% to 95% seen once. The material sequenced was peripheral blood, taken after pregnancy. Receptor source: a female donor with multiple sclerosis, enrolled in a pregnancy study.

The chain combines TRBV7-9 with TRBJ1-1, with a weak D call TRBD1 (6 bases). Germline V gene sequence: CDR1 SEHNR, CDR2 FQNEAQ (reference sequence). V lost 5 bases and J 0 bases, leaving 13 bases between the germline ends. This CDR3 has 15 residues. This chain's CDR3 is CASSPWEGVNTEAFF. The CDR3 DNA reads as TGTGCCAGCAGCCCTTGGGAGGGGGTGAACACTGAAGCTTTCTTT.

This clone was recorded only once. The J gene is TRBJ1-3, the V gene TRBV6-5, with 10 bases that match TRBD1. The CDR3 has 16 amino acids. V lost 0 bases to trimming and J lost 4 bases; unmatched junction nucleotides: 3. Germline V lookup: CDR1 MNHEY, CDR2 SVGAGI. CDR3 in DNA: TGTGCCAGCAGTTACTCGACAGGGGGCTCCGGAAACACCATATATTTT. This encodes CASSYSTGGSGNTIYF.

The chain combines TRBV30 with TRBJ1-1, with 8 bases that match TRBD1. CDR3 length equals 12 residues. Germline loops: CDR1 GTSNPN, CDR2 SVGIG (reference sequence). V shed 0 bases and J 11 bases; nucleotides not matched to a gene: 5. The CDR3 DNA is TGTGCCTGGAGTGTACAGGGGGTAAACGCTTTCTTT. Protein: CAWSVQGVNAFF.

In this sample, this clone turned up a few times. The chain recombines TRBV7-6 with TRBJ2-2; 7 positions agree with TRBD1. V shed 5 bases, J shed 5 bases, and the junction held 20 bases outside the gene matches. Germline CDR1 is SGHVS and CDR2 is FNYEAQ. The CDR3 sequence is 19 residues long. CDR3: CASSPPPTGPGANTGELFF. In DNA form, the CDR3 reads TGTGCCAGCAGCCCCCCCCCGACAGGGCCAGGGGCCAATACCGGGGAGCTGTTTTTT.

The chain combines TRBV29-1 with TRBJ2-7; D is unclear. Trimming pared 4 bases from V and 5 bases from J, leaving 9 bases between. This CDR3 region has 11 residues. Germline CDR1 SQVTM, CDR2 ANQGSEA. CDR3 sequence (DNA): TGCAGCGTTGTCTCGCAGAACGAGCAGTACTTC. Residues: CSVVSQNEQYF.

The chain couples TRBV9 to TRBJ2-7; 10 bases are shared with TRBD1. V lost 0 bases and J lost 3; bases outside the gene matches: 3. CDR3 length: 15 residues. Germline assignment: CDR1 SGDLS and CDR2 YYNGEE. CDR3 protein: CASSVARDRGYEQYF. The CDR3 nucleotides read TGTGCCAGCAGCGTAGCCAGGGACAGGGGCTACGAGCAGTACTTC.

V and J are TRBV9 and TRBJ1-1; 9 bases line up with TRBD1. CDR1 SGDLS and CDR2 YYNGEE come from the germline V gene. J was trimmed by 4 bases and V by 3 bases; bases with no gene match: 7. The CDR3 has 15 amino acids. This chain's CDR3 is CASSAQTGQGTEAFF. DNA of the CDR3: TGTGCCAGCAGCGCCCAGACGGGACAGGGCACTGAAGCTTTCTTT.

There are a few counts of this clone. This chain links TRBV18 with TRBJ2-2; D is uncertain. This CDR3 region has 11 residues. In germline, CDR1 is KGHSH, CDR2 LQKENI. Deletions cut 5 bases from V and 6 bases from J, with 4 bases between. The CDR3 region has the DNA TGTGCCAGCTCAGAGTCCGGGGAGCTGTTTTTT. This codes for CASSESGELFF.

The CDR3 DNA follows: TGTGCCATCAGGCCGGGACAGGGCATTGACGAGCAGTACTTC. It codes for CAIRPGQGIDEQYF. The chain joins TRBV10-3 to TRBJ2-7, with 9 positions matching TRBD1. J was trimmed by 5 bases and V by 6 bases; bases with no gene match: 8. The CDR3 runs to 14 residues. Germline assignment: CDR1 ENHRY and CDR2 SYGVKD.

The chain employs TRBV19 and TRBJ2-1; 8 bases map to TRBD2. J gave up 2 bases and V 3 bases, and 6 bases lay outside the gene matches. This CDR3 spans 16 amino acids. The germline V gene has CDR1 LNHDA and CDR2 SQIVND (reference sequence). This chain's CDR3 is CASSIGLASTYNEQFF. CDR3 coding DNA: TGTGCCAGTAGTATCGGACTAGCATCTACCTACAATGAGCAGTTCTTC. The full variable domain, completed using reference TRBV19 and TRBJ2-1, is DGGITQSPKYLFRKEGQNVTLSCEQNLNHDAMYWYRQDPGQGLRLIYYSQIVNDFQKGDIAEGYSVSREKKESFPLTVTSAQKNPTAFYLCASSIGLASTYNEQFFGPGTRLTVL.

The chain uses TRBV4-3 and TRBJ1-2; tentative D call: TRBD1 (5 bases). There are 13 residues in the CDR3. CDR1 and CDR2 (germline): LGHNA, YSLEER. Trimming stripped 1 base from V and 7 bases from J, with 10 bases between. The CDR3 bases are TGCGCCAGCAGCCAAGTAGGGGCAGGTGGCTACACCTTC. This encodes CASSQVGAGGYTF.

This chain links TRBV6-1 with TRBJ2-4; TRBD1 matches at 7 bases. V lost 7 bases, J lost 2 bases, and 5 bases stayed unmatched. Germline V CDR1 and CDR2: MNHNS, SASEGT. There are 14 residues in the CDR3. The CDR3 coding sequence is TGTGCCAGCATAAGACAGGGCCCCAAAAACATTCAGTACTTC. Protein: CASIRQGPKNIQYF.

This clone showed up just once. The chain uses TRBV30 and TRBJ2-3, with 7 bases aligning to TRBD2. This CDR3 contains 15 residues. CDR1 and CDR2 (germline): GTSNPN, SVGIG (reference sequence). V lost 2 bases and J lost 5; bases outside the gene matches: 10. As DNA, the CDR3 is TGTGCCTGGAGTCTGGCGGGAGAAAATCGAGATACGCAGTATTTT. The encoded protein is CAWSLAGENRDTQYF.

The rearrangement joins TRBV30 to TRBJ1-3; 8 bases agree with TRBD1. This CDR3 has 17 residues. Germline CDR1 and CDR2: GTSNPN and SVGIG (reference sequence). Germline trimming cut 2 bases from V and 0 bases from J; bases unmatched to any gene: 9. The CDR3 here is CAWSFHRTGYSGNTIYF. The CDR3 coding sequence is TGTGCCTGGAGTTTCCATCGGACAGGGTACTCTGGAAACACCATATATTTT.

This clone was seen more than once but under ten times. V and J are TRBV2 and TRBJ1-1; D gene uncertain. CDR1 and CDR2 from the germline V gene are SNHLY and FYNNEI. V was pared by 6 bases and J by 0 bases, with 8 bases between. The length of the CDR3 is 13 residues. The CDR3 reads CASREIMNTEAFF. The CDR3 bases are TGTGCCAGCAGGGAGATCATGAACACTGAAGCTTTCTTT.

The chain employs TRBV6-1 and TRBJ2-7; 8 positions agree with TRBD1. Germline V gives CDR1 MNHNS, CDR2 SASEGT. This CDR3 is 14 amino acids long. Trimming removed 5 bases from V and 7 bases from J; junction bases left unmatched: 10. This chain's CDR3 is CASSPLQGQGEQYF. CDR3 coding DNA: TGTGCCAGCAGTCCCCTCCAAGGACAGGGAGAGCAGTACTTC.

V is TRBV4-3 and J is TRBJ1-1; possible D gene TRBD1, 6 bases. Germline-derived CDR1 and CDR2 are LGHNA and YSLEER. The CDR3 consists of 14 residues. V was pared by 3 bases and J by 1 base, with 9 bases between. The CDR3 sequence is CASSQGQRNTEAFF. As DNA, the CDR3 is TGCGCCAGCAGCCAGGGACAAAGGAACACTGAAGCTTTCTTT.

The chain joins TRBV2 to TRBJ1-5; D unresolved. The CDR3 length is 15 residues. The V gene's germline CDR1 is SNHLY and CDR2 FYNNEI. Trimming cost V 4 bases and J 2 bases, with 12 bases left between them. The CDR3 protein is CASSGRMGGNQPQHF. The CDR3 DNA reads as TGTGCCAGCAGTGGACGGATGGGAGGCAATCAGCCCCAGCATTTT.

This chain uses TRBV27 with TRBJ2-7; 8 nucleotides match TRBD2. The CDR3 has 15 residues. Trimming took 5 bases from V and 4 from J; bases not matched to a gene: 10. Germline CDR1 is MNHEY and CDR2 is SMNVEV (reference sequence). CDR3 sequence reads: CASSMQSGGAYEQYF. CDR3 nucleotides: TGTGCCAGCAGTATGCAGTCGGGGGGGGCGTACGAGCAGTACTTC.

V gene TRBV9 combines with J gene TRBJ1-1, with D tentatively TRBD1 (6 bases). CDR3 length equals 13 residues. Trimming took 0 bases from V and 4 from J, leaving 7 bases between them. Germline V gene lookup returns CDR1 SGDLS and CDR2 YYNGEE. The CDR3 region has the DNA TGTGCCAGCAGCGTAGAGGGGGTCACTGAAGCTTTCTTT. Translated, it gives CASSVEGVTEAFF.

The chain is built from TRBV7-9 and TRBJ2-1, with D perhaps matching TRBD2 (6 bases). Germline V gene data show CDR1 as SEHNR and CDR2 as FQNEAQ (reference sequence). Trimming took off 4 bases at V and 4 bases at J, with 11 bases between the two ends. This CDR3 has 14 residues. The CDR3 region is CASSSAGPYNEQFF. In DNA, the CDR3 is TGTGCCAGCAGCTCCGCGGGGCCTTACAATGAGCAGTTCTTC.

The chain links TRBV2 to TRBJ2-3; D is uncertain. This CDR3 contains 16 residues. Germline assignment: CDR1 SNHLY and CDR2 FYNNEI. With 6 bases removed from V and 0 bases from J, the gap between germline ends came to 16 bases. This CDR3 reads CASRERIFTSTDTQYF. The CDR3, as DNA: TGTGCCAGCAGAGAGAGGATCTTCACTAGCACAGATACGCAGTATTTT. Full variable domain (outside the CDR3, taken from reference TRBV2 and TRBJ2-3): EPEVTQTPSHQVTQMGQEVILRCVPISNHLYFYWYRQILGQKVEFLVSFYNNEISEKSEIFDDQFSVERPDGSNFTLKIRSTKLEDSAMYFCASRERIFTSTDTQYFGPGTRLTVL.

This chain joins TRBV19 and TRBJ2-1, with TRBD2 identical over 8 bases. Germline V CDR1 and CDR2: LNHDA, SQIVND (reference sequence). V lost 4 bases, J lost 1 base, and 3 bases stayed unmatched. This CDR3 spans 15 amino acids. CDR3 sequence reads: CASSTRLASYNEQFF. Written as DNA, the CDR3 is TGTGCCAGTAGTACCAGACTAGCGTCCTACAATGAGCAGTTCTTC.

The J gene is TRBJ2-7, the V gene TRBV5-1; 7 nucleotides line up with TRBD1. With V trimmed by 1 base and J by 5 bases, 12 bases remained unmatched. The CDR3 is 16 amino acids. Germline V gene data show CDR1 as SGHRS and CDR2 as YFSETQ. The CDR3 here is CASSLRLETGRDEQYF. The CDR3 DNA follows: TGCGCCAGCAGCTTGCGTTTAGAGACAGGGCGCGACGAGCAGTACTTC.

The V call is TRBV5-1, the J call TRBJ2-2, with TRBD2 matching over 14 bases. The CDR3 has 18 residues. Germline V CDR1 and CDR2: SGHRS, YFSETQ. V was pared by 4 bases and J by 1 base, with 6 bases of the junction left unmatched. The CDR3 sequence: CASSRGLAGVGNTGELFF. The CDR3 nucleotides are TGCGCCAGCAGCAGGGGACTAGCGGGAGTGGGGAACACCGGGGAGCTGTTTTTT.

This chain uses TRBV6-1 with TRBJ1-1, with 9 bases aligning to TRBD1. There are 14 residues in the CDR3. V shed 6 bases and J 4 bases; nucleotides not matched to a gene: 6. Germline assignment: CDR1 MNHNS and CDR2 SASEGT. The CDR3 reads CASSAQGAVTEAFF. The CDR3 coding sequence is TGTGCCAGCAGCGCACAGGGGGCGGTCACTGAAGCTTTCTTT.

The chain uses TRBV2 and TRBJ2-1; 8 bases fit TRBD1. The J segment lost 3 bases and the V segment lost 6 bases, leaving 7 bases of the junction unmatched. From germline, CDR1 is SNHLY and CDR2 FYNNEI. This CDR3 contains 15 residues. The CDR3 loop reads CASRPDRGIYNEQFF. CDR3 bases: TGTGCCAGCAGGCCAGACAGGGGAATCTACAATGAGCAGTTCTTC. Full variable domain (remainder filled in from reference TRBV2 and TRBJ2-1): EPEVTQTPSHQVTQMGQEVILRCVPISNHLYFYWYRQILGQKVEFLVSFYNNEISEKSEIFDDQFSVERPDGSNFTLKIRSTKLEDSAMYFCASRPDRGIYNEQFFGPGTRLTVL.

The V and J genes are TRBV15 and TRBJ1-1, with unresolved D. V shed 0 bases and J shed 8 bases, with 13 bases lying between them. This CDR3 region has 14 residues. Germline CDR1 reads LNHNV; CDR2 reads YYDKDF (reference sequence). CDR3 bases: TGTGCCACCAGCAGAGATTACTCGGGTAGGGAAGCTTTCTTT. Residues: CATSRDYSGREAFF.

There are a few counts of this clone. CDR3 amino acids: CASSAQQGLEPQHF. CDR3 coding DNA: TGTGCCAGCAGCGCCCAACAGGGTCTGGAGCCCCAGCATTTT. This rearrangement joins TRBV9 to TRBJ1-5; a possible D gene is TRBD1 (6 bases). Germline V CDR1 and CDR2: SGDLS, YYNGEE. This CDR3 has 14 residues. The ends were cut back, 3 bases at V and 8 bases at J, with 15 bases in the middle.

The rearrangement links TRBV4-2 to TRBJ1-1, with a possible D match to TRBD1 (5 bases). CDR3 length: 16 amino acids. Trimming shortened V by 5 bases and J by 1 base, and 17 bases separated the two germline ends. Germline CDR1 reads LGHNA; CDR2 reads YNFKEQ. The CDR3 loop is CASSSPLRGANTEAFF. DNA for the CDR3: TGTGCCAGCAGCTCCCCTCTGCGGGGCGCGAACACTGAAGCTTTCTTT.

V gene TRBV11-2 combines with J gene TRBJ2-1; D unclear. The ends were cut back, 10 bases at V and 8 bases at J, with 18 bases in the middle. The CDR3 covers 13 residues. Germline values: CDR1 SGHAT, CDR2 FQNNGV. The DNA for the CDR3 is TGTGCCACGTCCTACGGCGGCTCCGATGAGCAGTTCTTC. This codes for CATSYGGSDEQFF.